The clone carrying this TCR beta chain has ten or more counts. Its matching antigen is unknown. The data were taken from a study of T cells in Graves' hyperthyroidism and ophthalmopathy. Study-level results: Clonotypes that were expanded in thyroid above 0.001 mostly appeared in blood too.

The source material, RNA transcripts, was used to amplify TCR beta CDR3 regions. The HTBI primer set drove a first-round RT-PCR of the TCR CDR3. TCRdb reanalysed the multiplex PCR reads using MiXCR and keeps one entry per CDR3 protein. This sample has about 550,000 distinct CDR3 sequences, with less than 25% found just once. Per the germline V gene, CDR1 is MNHEY and CDR2 is SVGAGI. The V gene lost 1 base and the J gene lost 0 bases, with 6 bases spanning the gap. This CDR3 region has 15 residues. Sample: blood. V usage is TRBV6-5 and J usage is TRBJ2-2; D gene unclear. The TCR was taken from a man younger than 30 with Graves' hyperthyroidism. The CDR3 DNA is TGTGCCAGCAGTTACTTCAACCCGAACACCGGGGAGCTGTTTTTT. It encodes CASSYFNPNTGELFF.